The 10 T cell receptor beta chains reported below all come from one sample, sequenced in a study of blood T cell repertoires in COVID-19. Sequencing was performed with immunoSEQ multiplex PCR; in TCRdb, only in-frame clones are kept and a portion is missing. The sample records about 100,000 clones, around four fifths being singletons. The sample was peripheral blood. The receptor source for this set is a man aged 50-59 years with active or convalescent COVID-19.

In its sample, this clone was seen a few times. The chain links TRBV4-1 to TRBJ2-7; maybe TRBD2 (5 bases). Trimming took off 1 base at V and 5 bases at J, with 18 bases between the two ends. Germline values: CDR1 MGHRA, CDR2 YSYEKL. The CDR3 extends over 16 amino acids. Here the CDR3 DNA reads TGCGCCAGCAGCCAAGGGTCAGGCCCGAGGGCGGACGAGCAGTACTTC. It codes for CASSQGSGPRADEQYF.

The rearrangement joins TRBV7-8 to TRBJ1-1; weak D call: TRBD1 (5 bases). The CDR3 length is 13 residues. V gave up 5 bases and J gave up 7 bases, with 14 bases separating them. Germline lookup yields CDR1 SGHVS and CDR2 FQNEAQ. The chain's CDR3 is CASSPPGEGEAFF. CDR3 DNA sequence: TGTGCCAGCAGCCCGCCGGGGGAGGGTGAAGCTTTCTTT.

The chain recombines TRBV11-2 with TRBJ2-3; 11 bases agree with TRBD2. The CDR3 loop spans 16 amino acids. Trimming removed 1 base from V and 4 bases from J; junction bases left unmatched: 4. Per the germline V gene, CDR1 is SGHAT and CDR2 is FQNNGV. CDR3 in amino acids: CASSLGLAGGSDTQYF. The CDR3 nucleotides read TGTGCCAGCAGCTTAGGTCTAGCGGGAGGTTCAGATACGCAGTATTTT.

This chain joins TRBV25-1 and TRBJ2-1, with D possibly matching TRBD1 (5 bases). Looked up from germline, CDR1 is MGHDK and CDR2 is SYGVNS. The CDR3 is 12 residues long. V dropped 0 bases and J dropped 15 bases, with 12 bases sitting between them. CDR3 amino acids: CASSEYQGPSFF. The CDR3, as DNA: TGTGCCAGCAGTGAATATCAGGGTCCCTCGTTCTTC.

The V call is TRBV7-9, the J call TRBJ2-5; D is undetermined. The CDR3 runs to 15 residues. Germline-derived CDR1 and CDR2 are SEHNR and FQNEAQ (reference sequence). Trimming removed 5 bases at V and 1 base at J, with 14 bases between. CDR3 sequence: CASSPDVRVQETQYF. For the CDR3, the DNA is TGTGCCAGCAGCCCAGACGTCCGGGTCCAAGAGACCCAGTACTTC.

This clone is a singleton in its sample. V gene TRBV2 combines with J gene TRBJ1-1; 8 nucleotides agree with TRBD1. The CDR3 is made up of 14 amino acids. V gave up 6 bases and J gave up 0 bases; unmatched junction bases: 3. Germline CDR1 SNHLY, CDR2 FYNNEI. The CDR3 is CASRQGGVNTEAFF. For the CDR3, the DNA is TGTGCCAGCAGACAGGGGGGAGTGAACACTGAAGCTTTCTTT.

CDR3: CASSSSAEGGQYF. The CDR3 coding sequence is TGTGCCAGCAGCTCATCAGCGGAGGGCGGGCAGTATTTT. The chain recombines TRBV7-3 with TRBJ2-3; D might be TRBD2 (6 bases). The CDR3 spans 13 residues. V shed 4 bases and J shed 11 bases, with 16 bases lying between them. Germline V gene lookup returns CDR1 SGHTA and CDR2 FQGTGA.

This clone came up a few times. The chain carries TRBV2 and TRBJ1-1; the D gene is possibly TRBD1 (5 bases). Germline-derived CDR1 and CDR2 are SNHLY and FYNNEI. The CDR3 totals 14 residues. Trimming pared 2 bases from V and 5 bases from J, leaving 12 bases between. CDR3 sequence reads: CASSELGGSTEAFF. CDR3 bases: TGTGCCAGCAGTGAACTGGGGGGTTCTACTGAAGCTTTCTTT. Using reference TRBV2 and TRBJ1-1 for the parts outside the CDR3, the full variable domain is EPEVTQTPSHQVTQMGQEVILRCVPISNHLYFYWYRQILGQKVEFLVSFYNNEISEKSEIFDDQFSVERPDGSNFTLKIRSTKLEDSAMYFCASSELGGSTEAFFGQGTRLTVV.

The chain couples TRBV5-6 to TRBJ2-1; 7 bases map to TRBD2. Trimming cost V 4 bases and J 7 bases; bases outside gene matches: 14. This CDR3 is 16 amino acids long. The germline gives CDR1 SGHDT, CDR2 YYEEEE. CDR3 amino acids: CASSLPEAGSDNEQFF. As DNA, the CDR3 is TGTGCCAGCAGCCTCCCAGAAGCGGGGTCTGATAATGAGCAGTTCTTC.

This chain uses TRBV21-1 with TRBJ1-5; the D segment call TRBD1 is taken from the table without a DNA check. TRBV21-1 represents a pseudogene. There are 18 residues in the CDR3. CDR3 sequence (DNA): TGTGCCAGCAGCACGTCCCGGGACAGGGGTACTAGCAATCAGCCCCAGCATTTT. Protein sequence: CASSTSRDRGTSNQPQHF.